This passage covers 30 T cell receptor beta chains from one sample sequenced in a study of T cells in Graves' hyperthyroidism and ophthalmopathy. Amplified TCR beta CDR3 regions came from RNA transcripts. Primed by the HTBI set, a first-round RT-PCR was run on the TCR CDR3. In TCRdb, the multiplex PCR reads were re-called with MiXCR into one record per CDR3 protein. Seen here are some 600,000 distinct CDR3 sequences, approximately 15% observed once, and the top ten hold roughly 6.2%. The source material was blood. The receptor set was obtained from a woman between 25 and 40 years old with Graves' hyperthyroidism that later progressed to Graves' ophthalmopathy.

This clonotype was recorded a few times. The rearrangement links TRBV2 to TRBJ2-4, with D tentatively TRBD2 (6 bases). The CDR3 covers 15 residues. Deletions cut 6 bases from V and 9 bases from J, with 21 bases between. Germline V gene lookup returns CDR1 SNHLY and CDR2 FYNNEI. The CDR3 bases are TGTGCCAGCAGCTTCCGGGACGGCGGGGAAAGCATTCAGTACTTC. Translated: CASSFRDGGESIQYF.

J is TRBJ2-1 and V is TRBV28, with 9 bases that match TRBD1. The CDR3 runs to 14 residues. From germline, CDR1 is MDHEN and CDR2 SYDVKM. The ends lost 4 bases at V and 9 bases at J; junction bases unmatched: 7. CDR3 DNA: TGTGCCAGCAGTTCAACGGGACAGGGTGGTGAGCAGTTCTTC. Translating it yields CASSSTGQGGEQFF.

This clonotype has just one count. The junction departs from the called germline gene at one end, perhaps through a read error. The chain employs TRBV7-2 and TRBJ2-5, with TRBD2 as a possible D gene (6 bases). CDR1 and CDR2 from the germline V gene are SGHTA and FQGNSA. CDR3 size: 15 residues. This CDR3 is CANSLAQAGRETQYF. The CDR3, as DNA: TGTGCCAACAGCTTAGCGCAGGCAGGGAGGGAGACCCAGTACTTC.

There are many counts of this clonotype. The chain links TRBV7-3 to TRBJ2-6; tentatively, D is TRBD1 (5 bases). CDR1 is SGHTA and CDR2 is FQGTGA in the germline V gene. V lost 1 base, J lost 2 bases, and 9 bases lay in between. The length of the CDR3 is 16 residues. The CDR3 DNA reads TGTGCCAGCAGCTTAAAATCCAGGGCTGGGGCCAACGTCCTGACTTTC. Its protein product is CASSLKSRAGANVLTF.

V usage is TRBV12-5 and J usage is TRBJ2-1; 8 nucleotides agree with TRBD1. The CDR3 length is 14 residues. CDR1 is LGHNT and CDR2 is FRNRAP in the germline V gene. With 6 bases clipped from V and 5 bases from J, the junction kept 6 bases outside the gene matches. The CDR3 reads CASGGTGRNNEQFF. The CDR3 region has the DNA TGTGCTAGTGGCGGGACAGGCCGTAACAATGAGCAGTTCTTC.

This clonotype appeared many times. The chain joins TRBV12-3 or TRBV12-4 to TRBJ1-2; a possible D gene is TRBD1 (6 bases). The V end was cut by 7 bases, the J end by 2 bases, with 11 bases between. The CDR3 contains 13 residues. The CDR3 protein is CASNNDRNYGYTF. The CDR3 coding sequence is TGTGCCAGCAATAATGACAGGAACTATGGCTACACCTTC.

This clonotype appeared once. This may arise from a read error, as a much more abundant clone is one base away. The CDR3, as DNA: TGCAGTGCTTCCGGACAGGGGGCGCCGGGCTACACCTTC. Protein sequence: CSASGQGAPGYTF. This sequence joins TRBV20-1 and TRBJ1-2; 11 bases align to TRBD1. This CDR3 region has 13 residues. With V trimmed by 5 bases and J by 8 bases, 7 bases remained unmatched. CDR1 is DFQATT and CDR2 is SNEGSKA in the germline V gene (reference sequence).

The count of this clonotype is one. The chain recombines TRBV9 with TRBJ2-6, with no clear D. From germline, CDR1 is SGDLS and CDR2 YYNGEE. The CDR3 extends over 15 amino acids. The V and J ends lost 2 bases and 2 bases respectively, with 8 bases between them. The chain's CDR3 is CASSVSPAGANVLTF. CDR3 bases: TGTGCCAGCAGCGTCAGTCCAGCTGGGGCCAACGTCCTGACTTTC. Complete variable domain (other parts from reference TRBV9 and TRBJ2-6): DSGVTQTPKHLITATGQRVTLRCSPRSGDLSVYWYQQSLDQGLQFLIQYYNGEERAKGNILERFSAQQFPDLHSELNLSSLELGDSALYFCASSVSPAGANVLTFGAGSRLTVL.

This clonotype was counted many times. The chain couples TRBV6-5 to TRBJ2-7, with D perhaps TRBD1 (5 bases). The CDR3 spans 14 residues. V shed 2 bases and J shed 1 base, with 9 bases lying between them. CDR1 is MNHEY and CDR2 is SVGAGI in the germline V gene. The CDR3 DNA follows: TGTGCCAGCAGTTACAGGGGCCGATCCTACGAGCAGTACTTC. Translating it yields CASSYRGRSYEQYF.

The rearrangement uses TRBV7-3 and TRBJ2-7; D uncertain. In germline, CDR1 is SGHTA, CDR2 FQGTGA. There are 14 residues in the CDR3. Trimming removed 4 bases from V and 2 bases from J, with 12 bases in between. This chain's CDR3 is CASSSGSETYEQYF. The CDR3 DNA sequence: TGTGCCAGCAGCTCCGGGTCCGAGACCTACGAGCAGTACTTC.

This clonotype was seen a few times. Possible read error: a much larger clone is one base away. V usage is TRBV12-3 or TRBV12-4 and J usage is TRBJ2-3, with 8 bases that match TRBD1. Trimming at V came to 7 bases and at J to 6 bases, leaving 6 bases not matched to a gene. This CDR3 has 13 residues. CDR3 in amino acids: CASTRTGSDTQYF. The CDR3 coding sequence is TGTGCCAGCACGCGGACAGGGTCGGATACGCAGTATTTT.

The V and J genes are TRBV3-1 and TRBJ2-2; 7 bases match TRBD2. The germline V gene encodes CDR1 LGHDT and CDR2 YNNKEL (reference sequence). V lost 8 bases to trimming and J lost 1 base; unmatched junction nucleotides: 7. The CDR3 is made up of 15 amino acids. The CDR3 region is CASGKRDGNTGELFF. The CDR3, as DNA: TGTGCCAGCGGAAAGCGGGACGGGAACACCGGGGAGCTGTTTTTT.

The genes are TRBV12-3 or TRBV12-4 and TRBJ1-1; D is unresolved. The CDR3 totals 15 residues. Trimming left V 5 bases short and J 2 bases short, with 15 bases between. CDR3 coding DNA: TGTGCCAGCAGTACGAGCGGAACCACAAACACTGAAGCTTTCTTT. This encodes CASSTSGTTNTEAFF.

The rearrangement links TRBV2 to TRBJ2-7; D is unclear. Germline V gene lookup returns CDR1 SNHLY and CDR2 FYNNEI. This CDR3 comprises 14 residues. V lost 2 bases and J lost 6, with 14 bases in between. CDR3 residues: CASSENPFSGEQYF. In nucleotides, the CDR3 is TGTGCCAGCAGTGAAAACCCGTTCTCGGGCGAGCAGTACTTC.

This clonotype was counted at least ten times. The CDR3 loop is CSAREGLAGGSWNEQFF. The CDR3 DNA is TGCAGTGCTAGAGAGGGACTAGCGGGAGGGTCGTGGAATGAGCAGTTCTTC. J is TRBJ2-1 and V is TRBV20-1, with 16 bases aligning to TRBD2. Trimming cost V 0 bases and J 7 bases; bases outside gene matches: 6. Germline loops: CDR1 DFQATT, CDR2 SNEGSKA (reference sequence). The CDR3 contains 17 residues.

The genes are TRBV7-9 and TRBJ2-5; tentatively, D is TRBD1 or TRBD2 (5 bases each). The V and J ends lost 11 bases and 2 bases respectively, with 24 bases between them. Germline V gene lookup returns CDR1 SEHNR and CDR2 FQNEAQ (reference sequence). This CDR3 region has 16 residues. In DNA, the CDR3 is TGTGCCGGAGCCTTAGGTCGGGGCCACCCTCAAGAGACCCAGTACTTC. This codes for CAGALGRGHPQETQYF. Drawing the rest from reference TRBV7-9 and TRBJ2-5, the complete variable domain is DTGVSQNPRHKITKRGQNVTFRCDPISEHNRLYWYRQTLGQGPEFLTYFQNEAQLEKSRLLSDRFSAERPKGSFSTLEIQRTEQGDSAMYLCAGALGRGHPQETQYFGPGTRLLVL.

This clonotype was seen ten or more times. The chain carries TRBV30 and TRBJ1-1; weak D call: TRBD1 (5 bases). Trimming removed 4 bases from V and 4 bases from J, with 16 bases in between. Germline CDR1 GTSNPN, CDR2 SVGIG (reference sequence). The CDR3 loop spans 14 amino acids. The CDR3 DNA follows: TGTGCCTGGACGAGCGGGCAGAGGGGCACTGAAGCTTTCTTT. Its protein product is CAWTSGQRGTEAFF. The complete variable domain, with remaining parts taken from reference TRBV30 and TRBJ1-1, reads SQTIHQWPATLVQPVGSPLSLECTVEGTSNPNLYWYRQAAGRGLQLLFYSVGIGQISSEVPQNLSASRPQDRQFILSSKKLLLSDSGFYLCAWTSGQRGTEAFFGQGTRLTVV.

This clonotype was seen repeatedly, ten times or more. The V call is TRBV5-1, the J call TRBJ2-1; 10 bases map to TRBD2. This CDR3 has 13 residues. Losses at the gene ends were 7 bases for V and 8 bases for J; bases not matched to a gene: 6. Per the germline V gene, CDR1 is SGHRS and CDR2 is YFSETQ. The CDR3 bases are TGCGCCAGCTCTAGCGGGAGTCTCGATGAGCAGTTCTTC. It yields the protein CASSSGSLDEQFF.

This clonotype was observed at least ten times. The V gene is TRBV20-1, the J gene TRBJ1-4, with D hard to call. CDR1 is DFQATT and CDR2 is SNEGSKA in the germline V gene (reference sequence). V was trimmed by 6 bases and J by 3 bases, leaving 14 bases between them. The CDR3 sequence is 14 residues long. For the CDR3, the DNA is TGCAGTGCCCCCGCACGGACTTCTAATGAAAAACTGTTTTTT. Translated: CSAPARTSNEKLFF.

This clonotype was observed at least ten times. V and J are TRBV7-9 and TRBJ2-5; D possibly corresponds to TRBD2 (7 bases). The ends were cut back, 11 bases at V and 3 bases at J, with 13 bases in the middle. In germline, CDR1 is SEHNR, CDR2 FQNEAQ (reference sequence). This CDR3 spans 12 amino acids. The CDR3 nucleotides read TGTGCCGAGGGAGGGGGAGAAGAGACCCAGTACTTC. This sequence encodes CAEGGGEETQYF.

The rearrangement links TRBV6-1 to TRBJ1-5; D not resolved. The CDR3 covers 13 residues. V was trimmed by 7 bases and J by 1 base, leaving 8 bases between them. Germline CDR1 and CDR2: MNHNS and SASEGT. The CDR3 region has the DNA TGTGCCAGCACCCGGGGAAGCAATCAGCCCCAGCATTTT. Translation gives CASTRGSNQPQHF.

Many counts were recorded for this clonotype. The chain links TRBV20-1 to TRBJ1-1, with TRBD1 matching 7 bases. This CDR3 comprises 12 residues. Per germline, CDR1 DFQATT and CDR2 SNEGSKA (reference sequence). V lost 2 bases to trimming and J lost 11 bases; unmatched junction nucleotides: 8. CDR3 region: CSARSDRVEAFF. Written as DNA, the CDR3 is TGCAGTGCTAGATCTGACAGGGTCGAGGCTTTCTTT.

In its sample, this clonotype was seen many times. The chain combines TRBV27 with TRBJ2-7, with D unclear. Trimming stripped 0 bases from V and 2 bases from J, with 8 bases between. Germline V gene lookup returns CDR1 MNHEY and CDR2 SMNVEV (reference sequence). This CDR3 has 14 amino acids. The CDR3 DNA reads as TGTGCCAGCAGTTTATCCGGTCTAGCCTACGAGCAGTACTTC. This sequence encodes CASSLSGLAYEQYF.

There are a few counts of this clonotype. This chain connects TRBV7-2 to TRBJ2-5; 14 positions match TRBD2. In germline, CDR1 is SGHTA, CDR2 FQGNSA. The CDR3 contains 15 residues. V lost 4 bases and J lost 6; bases outside the gene matches: 4. The CDR3: CASSSGTSGSQTQYF. CDR3 in DNA: TGTGCCAGCAGCTCCGGGACTAGCGGGAGCCAGACCCAGTACTTC.

This clonotype was seen ten or more times. The chain recombines TRBV3-1 with TRBJ1-6, with D possibly TRBD1 on 5 matching bases. The CDR3 is made up of 17 amino acids. V was clipped by 0 bases and J by 7 bases, with 16 bases between them. Germline-derived CDR1 and CDR2 are LGHDT and YNNKEL (reference sequence). The CDR3 DNA follows: TGTGCCAGCAGCCAAGAATGGGACGGGACCTTGAATTCACCCCTCCACTTT. Translating gives CASSQEWDGTLNSPLHF. Using reference TRBV3-1 and TRBJ1-6 for the parts outside the CDR3, the full variable domain is DTAVSQTPKYLVTQMGNDKSIKCEQNLGHDTMYWYKQDSKKFLKIMFSYNNKELIINETVPNRFSPKSPDKAHLNLHINSLELGDSAVYFCASSQEWDGTLNSPLHFGNGTRLTVT.

This clonotype was seen more than once but under ten times. The J gene is TRBJ2-2, the V gene TRBV3-1; D is perhaps TRBD1 or TRBD2 (5 bases each). This CDR3 is 16 amino acids long. Between the trimmed V and J ends, which lost 0 bases and 9 bases, there was a span of 17 bases. Germline-derived CDR1 and CDR2 are LGHDT and YNNKEL (reference sequence). The CDR3 protein is CASSQDGAGTIWELFF. The DNA of the CDR3 is TGTGCCAGCAGCCAAGACGGAGCTGGGACCATCTGGGAGCTGTTTTTT.

This clonotype was seen many times. V and J are TRBV12-3 or TRBV12-4 and TRBJ2-3, with D unclear. Trimming left V 6 bases short and J 1 base short, with 11 bases between. The CDR3 runs to 14 residues. The CDR3 loop is CASSGDFGTDTQYF. The CDR3 DNA follows: TGTGCCAGCAGCGGAGATTTTGGCACAGATACGCAGTATTTT.

The rearrangement uses TRBV4-1 and TRBJ1-1; 7 nucleotides align to TRBD1. Germline-derived CDR1 and CDR2 are MGHRA and YSYEKL. The CDR3 sequence is 15 residues long. The ends lost 1 base at V and 6 bases at J; junction bases unmatched: 8. CDR3: CASSQVVQGWPEAFF. The CDR3 nucleotides read TGCGCCAGCAGCCAAGTTGTACAGGGGTGGCCTGAAGCTTTCTTT.

This clonotype has at least ten counts. V gene TRBV28 combines with J gene TRBJ2-5; no definite D call. The V end was cut by 6 bases, the J end by 6 bases, with 11 bases between. The germline V gene encodes CDR1 MDHEN and CDR2 SYDVKM. CDR3 size: 12 residues. CDR3 sequence reads: CASSSQPKTQYF. The CDR3 nucleotides are TGTGCCAGCAGCTCTCAGCCCAAGACCCAGTACTTC.

J is TRBJ2-3 and V is TRBV4-2; D assignment may be TRBD1 or TRBD2 (5 bases each). Germline V CDR1 and CDR2: LGHNA, YNFKEQ. This CDR3 contains 16 residues. Trimming pared 0 bases from V and 4 bases from J, leaving 14 bases between. Written as DNA, the CDR3 is TGTGCCAGCAGCCAAGAGGGCACTAGAGGGGCAGATACGCAGTATTTT. It specifies CASSQEGTRGADTQYF.